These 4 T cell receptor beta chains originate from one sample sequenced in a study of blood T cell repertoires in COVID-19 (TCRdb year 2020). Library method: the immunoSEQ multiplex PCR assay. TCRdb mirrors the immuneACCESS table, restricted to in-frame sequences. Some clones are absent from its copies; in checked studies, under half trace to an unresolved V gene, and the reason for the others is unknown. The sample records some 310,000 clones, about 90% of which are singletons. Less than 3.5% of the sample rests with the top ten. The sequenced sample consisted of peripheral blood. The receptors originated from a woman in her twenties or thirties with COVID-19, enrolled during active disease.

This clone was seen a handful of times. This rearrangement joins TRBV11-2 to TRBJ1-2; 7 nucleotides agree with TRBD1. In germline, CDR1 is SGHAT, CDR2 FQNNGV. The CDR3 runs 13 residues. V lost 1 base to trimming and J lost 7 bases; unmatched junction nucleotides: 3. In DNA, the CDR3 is TGTGCCAGCAGCTTAGGACAGGGTGGTGGCTACACCTTC. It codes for CASSLGQGGGYTF.

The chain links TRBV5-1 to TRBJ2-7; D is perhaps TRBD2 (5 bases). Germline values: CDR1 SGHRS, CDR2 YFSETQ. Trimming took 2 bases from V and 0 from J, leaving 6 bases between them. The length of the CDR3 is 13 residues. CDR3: CASSFGISYEQYF. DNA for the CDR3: TGCGCCAGCAGCTTCGGGATCTCCTACGAGCAGTACTTC.

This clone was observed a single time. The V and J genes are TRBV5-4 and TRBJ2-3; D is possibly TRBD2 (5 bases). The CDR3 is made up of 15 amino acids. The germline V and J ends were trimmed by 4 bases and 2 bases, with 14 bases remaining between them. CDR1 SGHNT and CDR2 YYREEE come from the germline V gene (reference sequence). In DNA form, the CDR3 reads TGTGCCAGCAGCCCCGGTCCGGGGATCACAGATACGCAGTATTTT. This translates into CASSPGPGITDTQYF.

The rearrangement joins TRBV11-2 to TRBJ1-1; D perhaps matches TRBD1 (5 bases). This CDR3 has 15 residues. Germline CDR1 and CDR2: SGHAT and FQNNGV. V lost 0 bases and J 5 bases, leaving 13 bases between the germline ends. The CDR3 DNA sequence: TGTGCCAGCAGCTTAGAATACCGGGGGAGGACTGAAGCTTTCTTT. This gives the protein CASSLEYRGRTEAFF.